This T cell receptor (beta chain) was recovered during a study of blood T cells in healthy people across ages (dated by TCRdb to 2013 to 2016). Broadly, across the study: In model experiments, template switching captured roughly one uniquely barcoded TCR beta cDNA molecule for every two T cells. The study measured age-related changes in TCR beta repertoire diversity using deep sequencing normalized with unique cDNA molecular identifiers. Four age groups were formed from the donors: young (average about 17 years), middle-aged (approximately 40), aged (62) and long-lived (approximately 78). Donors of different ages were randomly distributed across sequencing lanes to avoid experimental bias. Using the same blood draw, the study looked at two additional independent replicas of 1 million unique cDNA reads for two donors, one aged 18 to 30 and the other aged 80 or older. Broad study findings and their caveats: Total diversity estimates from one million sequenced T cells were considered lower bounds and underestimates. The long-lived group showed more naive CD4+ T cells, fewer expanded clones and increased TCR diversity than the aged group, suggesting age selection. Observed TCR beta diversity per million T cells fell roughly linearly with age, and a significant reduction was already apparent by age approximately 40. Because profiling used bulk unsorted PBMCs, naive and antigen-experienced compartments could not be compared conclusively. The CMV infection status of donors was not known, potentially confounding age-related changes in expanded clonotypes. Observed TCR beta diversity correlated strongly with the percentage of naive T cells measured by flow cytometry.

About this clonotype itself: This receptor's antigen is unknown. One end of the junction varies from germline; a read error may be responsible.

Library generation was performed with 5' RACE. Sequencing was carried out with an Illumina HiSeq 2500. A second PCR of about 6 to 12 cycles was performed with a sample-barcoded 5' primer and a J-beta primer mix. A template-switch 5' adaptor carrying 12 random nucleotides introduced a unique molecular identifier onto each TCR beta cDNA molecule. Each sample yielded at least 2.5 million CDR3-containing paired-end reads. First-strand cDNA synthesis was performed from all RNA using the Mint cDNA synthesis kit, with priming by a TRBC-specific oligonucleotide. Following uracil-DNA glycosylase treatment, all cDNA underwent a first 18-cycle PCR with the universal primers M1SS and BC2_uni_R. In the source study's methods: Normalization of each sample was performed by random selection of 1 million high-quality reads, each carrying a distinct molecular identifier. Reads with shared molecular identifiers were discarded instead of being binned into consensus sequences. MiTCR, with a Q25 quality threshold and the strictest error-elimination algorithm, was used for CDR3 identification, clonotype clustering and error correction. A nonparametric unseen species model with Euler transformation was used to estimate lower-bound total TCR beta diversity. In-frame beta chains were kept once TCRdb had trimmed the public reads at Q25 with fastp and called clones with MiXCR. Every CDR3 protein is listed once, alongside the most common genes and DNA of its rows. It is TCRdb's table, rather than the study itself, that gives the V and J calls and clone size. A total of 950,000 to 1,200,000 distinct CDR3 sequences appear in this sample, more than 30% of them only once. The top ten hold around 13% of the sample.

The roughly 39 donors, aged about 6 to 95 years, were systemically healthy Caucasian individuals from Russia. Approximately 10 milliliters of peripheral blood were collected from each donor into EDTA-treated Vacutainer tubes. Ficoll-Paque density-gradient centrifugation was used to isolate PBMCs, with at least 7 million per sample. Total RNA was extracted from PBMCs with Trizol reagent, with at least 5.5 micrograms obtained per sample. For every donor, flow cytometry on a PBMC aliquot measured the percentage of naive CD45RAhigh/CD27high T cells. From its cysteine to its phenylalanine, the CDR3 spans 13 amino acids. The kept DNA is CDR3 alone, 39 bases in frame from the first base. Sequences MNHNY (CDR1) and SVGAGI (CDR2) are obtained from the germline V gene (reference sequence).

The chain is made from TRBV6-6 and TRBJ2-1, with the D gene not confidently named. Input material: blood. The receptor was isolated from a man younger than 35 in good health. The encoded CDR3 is CASNYSTLDEQFF. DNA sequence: TGTGCCAGCAATTACTCGACTTTGGATGAGCAGTTCTTC.